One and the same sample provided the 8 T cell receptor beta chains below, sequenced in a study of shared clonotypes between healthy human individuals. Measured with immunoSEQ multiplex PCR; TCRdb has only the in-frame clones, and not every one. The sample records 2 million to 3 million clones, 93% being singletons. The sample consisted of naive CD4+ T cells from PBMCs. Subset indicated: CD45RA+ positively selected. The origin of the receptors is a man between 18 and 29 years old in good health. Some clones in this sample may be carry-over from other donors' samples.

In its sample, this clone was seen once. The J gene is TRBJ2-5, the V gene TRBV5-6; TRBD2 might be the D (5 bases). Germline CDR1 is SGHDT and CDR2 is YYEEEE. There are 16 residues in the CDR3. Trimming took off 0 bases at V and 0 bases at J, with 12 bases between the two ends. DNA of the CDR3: TGTGCCAGCAGCTTGGTCGGACTTACGTACCAAGAGACCCAGTACTTC. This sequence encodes CASSLVGLTYQETQYF.

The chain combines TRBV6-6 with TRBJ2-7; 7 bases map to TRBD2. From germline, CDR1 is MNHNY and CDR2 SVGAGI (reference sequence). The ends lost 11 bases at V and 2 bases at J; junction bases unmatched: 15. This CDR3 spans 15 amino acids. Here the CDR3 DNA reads TGTGCCGCGAAAAATGGGCTAGCGGAGACCTACGAGCAGTACTTC. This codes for CAAKNGLAETYEQYF.

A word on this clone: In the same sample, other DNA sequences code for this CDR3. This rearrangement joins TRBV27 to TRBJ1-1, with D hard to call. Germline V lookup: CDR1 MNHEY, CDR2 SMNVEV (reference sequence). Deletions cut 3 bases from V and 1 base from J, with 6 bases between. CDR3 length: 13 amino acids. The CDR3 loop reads CASSLGGNTEAFF. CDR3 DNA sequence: TGTGCCAGCAGTTTGGGCGGGAACACTGAAGCTTTCTTT.

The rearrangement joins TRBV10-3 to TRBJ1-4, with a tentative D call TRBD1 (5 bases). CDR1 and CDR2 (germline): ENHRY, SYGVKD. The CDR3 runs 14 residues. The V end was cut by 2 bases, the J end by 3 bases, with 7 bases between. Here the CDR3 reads CAISEGAANEKLFF. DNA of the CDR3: TGTGCCATCAGTGAGGGGGCGGCTAATGAAAAACTGTTTTTT.

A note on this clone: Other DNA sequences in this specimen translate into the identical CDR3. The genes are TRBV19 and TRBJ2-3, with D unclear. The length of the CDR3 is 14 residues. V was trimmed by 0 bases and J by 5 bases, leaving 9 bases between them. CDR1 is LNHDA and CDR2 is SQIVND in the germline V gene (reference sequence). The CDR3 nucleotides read TGTGCCAGTAGTATAGATCGGGTGGGAGATACGCAGTATTTT. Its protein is CASSIDRVGDTQYF.

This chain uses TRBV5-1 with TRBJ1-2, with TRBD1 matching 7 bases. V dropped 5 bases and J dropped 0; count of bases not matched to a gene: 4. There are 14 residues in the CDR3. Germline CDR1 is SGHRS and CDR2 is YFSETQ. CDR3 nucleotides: TGCGCCAGCAGTGGACAGGACTCTAACTATGGCTACACCTTC. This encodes CASSGQDSNYGYTF.

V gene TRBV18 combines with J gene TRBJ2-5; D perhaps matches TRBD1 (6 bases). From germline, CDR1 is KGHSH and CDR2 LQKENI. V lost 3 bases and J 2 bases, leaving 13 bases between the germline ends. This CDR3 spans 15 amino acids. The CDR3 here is CASSPRQVPQETQYF. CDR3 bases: TGTGCCAGCTCACCGAGACAGGTTCCGCAAGAGACCCAGTACTTC.

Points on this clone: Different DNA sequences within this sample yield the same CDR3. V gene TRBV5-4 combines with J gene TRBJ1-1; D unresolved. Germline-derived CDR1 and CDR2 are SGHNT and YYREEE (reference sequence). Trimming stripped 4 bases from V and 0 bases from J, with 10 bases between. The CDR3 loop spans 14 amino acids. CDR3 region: CASSLRDLNTEAFF. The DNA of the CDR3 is TGTGCCAGCAGCCTCCGGGATCTGAACACTGAAGCTTTCTTT.